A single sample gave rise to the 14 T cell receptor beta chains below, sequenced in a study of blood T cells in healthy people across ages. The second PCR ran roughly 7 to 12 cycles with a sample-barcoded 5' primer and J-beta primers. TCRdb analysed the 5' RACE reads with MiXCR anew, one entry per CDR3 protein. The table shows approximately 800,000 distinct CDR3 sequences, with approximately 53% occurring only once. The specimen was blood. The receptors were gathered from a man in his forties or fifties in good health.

The CDR3 loop reads CASSPLTLRGEKLFF. CDR3 sequence (DNA): TGTGCCAGCAGTCCCCTGACCCTTCGGGGTGAAAAACTGTTTTTT. This chain uses TRBV28 with TRBJ1-4; D call uncertain. Per germline, CDR1 MDHEN and CDR2 SYDVKM. V lost 5 bases and J 7 bases, leaving 17 bases between the germline ends. The CDR3 contains 15 residues.

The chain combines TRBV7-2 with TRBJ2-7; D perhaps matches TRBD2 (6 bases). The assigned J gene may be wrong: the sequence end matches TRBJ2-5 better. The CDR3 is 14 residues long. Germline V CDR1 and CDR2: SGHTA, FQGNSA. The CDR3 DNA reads TGTGCCAGCAGCTTAGTGGGCGGGAAAGAGACCCAGTACTTC. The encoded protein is CASSLVGGKETQYF.

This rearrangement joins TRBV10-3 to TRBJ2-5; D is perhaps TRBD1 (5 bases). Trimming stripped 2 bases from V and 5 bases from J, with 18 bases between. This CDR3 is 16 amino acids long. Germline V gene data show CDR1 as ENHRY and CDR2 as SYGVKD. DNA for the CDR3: TGTGCCATCAGTGAGATGAGGCCAGGGCGATTGGAGACCCAGTACTTC. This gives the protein CAISEMRPGRLETQYF.

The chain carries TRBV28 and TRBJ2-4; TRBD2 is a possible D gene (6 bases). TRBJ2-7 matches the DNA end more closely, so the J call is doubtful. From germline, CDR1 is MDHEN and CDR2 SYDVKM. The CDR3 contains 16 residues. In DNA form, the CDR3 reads TGTGCCAGCAGTCTATCCGGAGGGGATGGTACTGGCGAGCAGTACTTC. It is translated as CASSLSGGDGTGEQYF.

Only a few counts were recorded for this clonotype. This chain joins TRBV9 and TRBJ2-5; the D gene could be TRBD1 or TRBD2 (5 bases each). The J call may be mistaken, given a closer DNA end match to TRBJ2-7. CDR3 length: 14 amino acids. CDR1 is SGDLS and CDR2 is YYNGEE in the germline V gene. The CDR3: CASSPPGSIYEQYF. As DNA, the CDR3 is TGTGCCAGCAGCCCCCCAGGGAGTATCTACGAGCAGTACTTC.

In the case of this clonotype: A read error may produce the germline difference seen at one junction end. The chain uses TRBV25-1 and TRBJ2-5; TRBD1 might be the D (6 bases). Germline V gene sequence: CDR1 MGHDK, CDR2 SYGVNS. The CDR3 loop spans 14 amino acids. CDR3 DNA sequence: TGTGCCAGCAGTGACGCAGGGGCCCAAGCGACCCAGTACTTC. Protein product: CASSDAGAQATQYF.

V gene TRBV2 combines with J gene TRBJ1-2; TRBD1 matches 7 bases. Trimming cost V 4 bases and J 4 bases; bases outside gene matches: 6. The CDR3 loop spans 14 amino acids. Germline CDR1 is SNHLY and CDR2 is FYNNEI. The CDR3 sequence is CASSGQGSTYGYTF. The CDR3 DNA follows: TGTGCCAGCAGTGGACAGGGATCGACCTATGGCTACACCTTC.

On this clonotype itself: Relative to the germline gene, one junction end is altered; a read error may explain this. The DNA of the CDR3 is TGTGCCGGCAGCGTAGCGGCTGGGGAGGACGAAAAACTGTTTTTT. Protein: CAGSVAAGEDEKLFF. V usage is TRBV9 and J usage is TRBJ1-4; no clear D. This CDR3 is built from 15 residues. CDR1 and CDR2 (germline): SGDLS, YYNGEE.

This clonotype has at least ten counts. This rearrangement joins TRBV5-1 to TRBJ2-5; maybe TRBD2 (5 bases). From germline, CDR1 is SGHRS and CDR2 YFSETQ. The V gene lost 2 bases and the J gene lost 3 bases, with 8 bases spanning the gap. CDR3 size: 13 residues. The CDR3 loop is CASSFIGEETQYF. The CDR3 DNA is TGCGCCAGCAGCTTTATCGGGGAAGAGACCCAGTACTTC.

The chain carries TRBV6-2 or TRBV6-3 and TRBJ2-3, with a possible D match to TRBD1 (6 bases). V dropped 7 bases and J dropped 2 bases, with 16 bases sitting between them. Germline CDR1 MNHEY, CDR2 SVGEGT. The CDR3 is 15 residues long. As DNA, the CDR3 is TGTGCCAGCAAGGCTTGGGGGACACACACAGATACGCAGTATTTT. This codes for CASKAWGTHTDTQYF.

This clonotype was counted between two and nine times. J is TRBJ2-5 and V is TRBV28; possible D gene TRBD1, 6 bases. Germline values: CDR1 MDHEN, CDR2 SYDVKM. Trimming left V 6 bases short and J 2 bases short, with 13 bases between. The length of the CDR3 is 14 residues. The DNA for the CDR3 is TGTGCCAGCAGACCAACAGGGCTACAAGAGACCCAGTACTTC. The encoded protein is CASRPTGLQETQYF.

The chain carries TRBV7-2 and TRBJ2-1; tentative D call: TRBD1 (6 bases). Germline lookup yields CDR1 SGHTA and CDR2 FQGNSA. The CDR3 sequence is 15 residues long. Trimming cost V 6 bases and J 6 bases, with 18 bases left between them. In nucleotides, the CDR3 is TGTGCCAGCAGTTTGCGGCTGGGACACCTCAATGAGCAGTTCTTC. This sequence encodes CASSLRLGHLNEQFF.

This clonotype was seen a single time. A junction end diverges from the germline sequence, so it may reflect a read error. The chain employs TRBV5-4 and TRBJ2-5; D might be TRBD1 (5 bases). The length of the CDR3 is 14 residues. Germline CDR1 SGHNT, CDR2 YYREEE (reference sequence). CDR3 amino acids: CANSLGQYLETQYF. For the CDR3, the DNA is TGTGCCAACAGCTTGGGGCAATATCTTGAGACCCAGTACTTC.

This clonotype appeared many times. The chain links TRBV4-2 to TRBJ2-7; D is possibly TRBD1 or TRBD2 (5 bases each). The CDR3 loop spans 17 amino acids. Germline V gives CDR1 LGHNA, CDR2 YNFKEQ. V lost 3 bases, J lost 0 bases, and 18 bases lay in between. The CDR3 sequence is CASSQGVGMGVSYEQYF. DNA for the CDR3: TGTGCCAGCAGCCAGGGGGTTGGTATGGGGGTCTCCTACGAGCAGTACTTC.